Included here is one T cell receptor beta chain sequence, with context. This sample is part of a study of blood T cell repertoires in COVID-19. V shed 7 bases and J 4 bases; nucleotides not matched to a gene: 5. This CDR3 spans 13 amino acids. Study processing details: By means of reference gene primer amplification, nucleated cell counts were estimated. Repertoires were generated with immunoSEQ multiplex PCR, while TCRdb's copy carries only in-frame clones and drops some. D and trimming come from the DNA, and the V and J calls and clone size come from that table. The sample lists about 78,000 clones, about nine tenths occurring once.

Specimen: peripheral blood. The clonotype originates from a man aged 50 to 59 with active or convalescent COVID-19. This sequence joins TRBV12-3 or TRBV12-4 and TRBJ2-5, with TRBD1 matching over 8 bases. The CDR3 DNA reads TGTGCCAGCAAACCCAGGGGGCCAGAGACCCAGTACTTC. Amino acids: CASKPRGPETQYF.